The next 27 T cell receptor beta chains were all read from a single sample in a study of cytomegalovirus exposure and HLA in healthy donors. The PCR contained 60 Vbeta and 13 Jbeta primers. Libraries were prepared by immunoSEQ multiplex PCR; TCRdb keeps only in-frame clonotypes and omits some of them. The data hold some 160,000 clones, with approximately 80% observed a single time. Sequencing was carried out using PBMCs. The receptor set was obtained from a middle-aged woman in good health and CMV-seropositive.

Note on this clone: The junction does not match germline at one end; this may be a read error. V usage is TRBV7-9 and J usage is TRBJ1-1; D unresolved. The germline CDR1 and CDR2 sequences are SEHNR and FQNEAQ (reference sequence). There are 10 residues in the CDR3. The CDR3 is CASSLGGINF. The DNA of the CDR3 is TGTGCCAGCAGCTTAGGAGGGATCAACTTT.

The CDR3 region is CASSLRGDQPQHF. The CDR3 DNA sequence: TGTGCCAGCAGCTTGCGCGGCGATCAGCCCCAGCATTTT. The gene calls are TRBV5-6 and TRBJ1-5, with unresolved D. There are 13 residues in the CDR3. Germline V gene lookup returns CDR1 SGHDT and CDR2 YYEEEE. Trimming shortened V by 1 base and J by 5 bases, and 7 bases separated the two germline ends.

The V call is TRBV19, the J call TRBJ1-1; D is unclear. The germline V gene encodes CDR1 LNHDA and CDR2 SQIVND (reference sequence). V lost 8 bases and J 11 bases, leaving 15 bases between the germline ends. This CDR3 is 11 amino acids long. CDR3 DNA: TGTGCCAGTGGGCACGGAGGGTACGCTTTCTTT. The encoded protein is CASGHGGYAFF.

In its sample, this clone was seen a few times. This chain links TRBV5-5 with TRBJ2-3, with a weak D call TRBD1 (5 bases). The V and J ends lost 4 bases and 11 bases respectively, with 14 bases between them. This CDR3 spans 12 amino acids. Per germline, CDR1 SGHKS and CDR2 YYEKEE (reference sequence). CDR3 protein: CASSQTGGLQYF. CDR3 nucleotides: TGTGCCAGCAGCCAAACAGGTGGGCTGCAGTATTTT. The variable domain in full, with the rest retrieved from reference TRBV5-5 and TRBJ2-3, is DAGVTQSPTHLIKTRGQQVTLRCSPISGHKSVSWYQQVLGQGPQFIFQYYEKEERGRGNFPDRFSARQFPNYSSELNVNALLLGDSALYLCASSQTGGLQYFGPGTRLTVL.

The rearrangement joins TRBV7-9 to TRBJ1-1; the D gene is possibly TRBD1 (5 bases). Trimming pared 4 bases from V and 6 bases from J, leaving 18 bases between. CDR3 length: 15 residues. CDR1 is SEHNR, CDR2 FQNEAQ, per germline (reference sequence). The CDR3 loop is CASSSQQTGRAEAFF. The CDR3 bases are TGTGCCAGCAGCTCCCAGCAAACAGGAAGGGCTGAAGCTTTCTTT.

This chain uses TRBV5-1 with TRBJ1-1; D ambiguous. The length of the CDR3 is 13 residues. In germline, CDR1 is SGHRS, CDR2 YFSETQ. The ends were cut back, 3 bases at V and 3 bases at J, with 9 bases in the middle. The CDR3 DNA reads as TGCGCCAGCAGCTCGCTCTCGGACACTGAAGCTTTCTTT. Translated, it gives CASSSLSDTEAFF. Using reference TRBV5-1 and TRBJ1-1 for the parts outside the CDR3, the full variable domain is KAGVTQTPRYLIKTRGQQVTLSCSPISGHRSVSWYQQTPGQGLQFLFEYFSETQRNKGNFPGRFSGRQFSNSRSEMNVSTLELGDSALYLCASSSLSDTEAFFGQGTRLTVV.

The CDR3 region has the DNA TGTGCCACCAGCAGAGACTACGGAGCTCCCGGGGACAGGGCCCTCGAGCAGTACTTC. It translates to CATSRDYGAPGDRALEQYF. The chain carries TRBV15 and TRBJ2-7, with 9 bases matching TRBD1. Per the germline V gene, CDR1 is LNHNV and CDR2 is YYDKDF (reference sequence). The CDR3 spans 19 residues. The trim removed 0 bases at V and 6 bases at J, leaving 18 bases unmatched.

The chain employs TRBV20-1 and TRBJ1-5; D unclear. Trimming removed 5 bases at V and 6 bases at J, with 8 bases between. The CDR3 spans 11 residues. Germline loops: CDR1 DFQATT, CDR2 SNEGSKA (reference sequence). The CDR3 region is CSAARGQPQHF. The DNA for the CDR3 is TGCAGTGCTGCCCGGGGTCAGCCCCAGCATTTT.

The V call is TRBV7-2, the J call TRBJ1-2; no definite D call. Trimming stripped 7 bases from V and 4 bases from J, with 19 bases between. Germline V gene sequence: CDR1 SGHTA, CDR2 FQGNSA. The CDR3 covers 15 residues. The CDR3 coding sequence is TGTGCCAGCACCTTTATCGGGGTCGGTGGCTATGGCTACACCTTC. Its protein product is CASTFIGVGGYGYTF. The full variable domain, its missing parts supplied by reference TRBV7-2 and TRBJ1-2, is GAGVSQSPSNKVTEKGKDVELRCDPISGHTALYWYRQSLGQGLEFLIYFQGNSAPDKSGLPSDRFSAERTGGSVSTLTIQRTQQEDSAVYLCASTFIGVGGYGYTFGSGTRLTVV.

The chain carries TRBV4-1 and TRBJ2-6; TRBD2 might be the D (7 bases). From germline, CDR1 is MGHRA and CDR2 YSYEKL. The CDR3 is made up of 16 amino acids. V was trimmed by 4 bases and J by 2 bases, leaving 12 bases between them. As DNA, the CDR3 is TGCGCCAGCAGCCTCCGGGGGGCCGCTGGGGCCAACGTCCTGACTTTC. Amino acid sequence: CASSLRGAAGANVLTF.

V and J are TRBV28 and TRBJ2-2, with 7 bases that match TRBD2. The CDR3 consists of 16 residues. J was trimmed by 5 bases and V by 8 bases; bases with no gene match: 14. CDR1 and CDR2 from the germline V gene are MDHEN and SYDVKM. CDR3 sequence reads: CASFRAGPMRTGELFF. The CDR3 DNA is TGTGCCAGCTTTAGAGCGGGGCCAATGAGAACCGGGGAGCTGTTTTTT. The variable domain in full, completed from reference TRBV28 and TRBJ2-2, reads DVKVTQSSRYLVKRTGEKVFLECVQDMDHENMFWYRQDPGLGLRLIYFSYDVKMKEKGDIPEGYSVSREKKERFSLILESASTNQTSMYLCASFRAGPMRTGELFFGEGSRLTVL.

The chain is built from TRBV7-6 and TRBJ2-2; no firm D call. The ends were cut back, 0 bases at V and 5 bases at J, with 10 bases in the middle. CDR1 SGHVS and CDR2 FNYEAQ come from the germline V gene. This CDR3 comprises 15 residues. The CDR3, as DNA: TGTGCCAGCAGCTTAGCAAGTGGAGCAACCGGGGAGCTGTTTTTT. It encodes CASSLASGATGELFF.

This clone was counted only a few times. J is TRBJ2-3 and V is TRBV4-2, with 11 bases that match TRBD2. V dropped 0 bases and J dropped 0; count of bases not matched to a gene: 8. The CDR3 has 19 amino acids. The germline gives CDR1 LGHNA, CDR2 YNFKEQ. Here the CDR3 DNA reads TGTGCCAGCAGCCAAGATCTTTCTAGCGGGGGGTTCAGCACAGATACGCAGTATTTT. This sequence encodes CASSQDLSSGGFSTDTQYF.

Here the CDR3 reads CASSFPSGSYTDTQYF. The CDR3 region has the DNA TGTGCCAGCAGCTTCCCTAGCGGGTCCTACACAGATACGCAGTATTTT. The chain combines TRBV5-4 with TRBJ2-3; 8 bases align to TRBD2. The germline V gene encodes CDR1 SGHNT and CDR2 YYREEE (reference sequence). The CDR3 is 16 amino acids. V shed 2 bases, J shed 2 bases, and the junction held 7 bases outside the gene matches.

The V gene is TRBV5-1, the J gene TRBJ2-1; 7 bases agree with TRBD2. The CDR3 length is 16 residues. V lost 5 bases to trimming and J lost 9 bases; unmatched junction nucleotides: 17. Germline lookup yields CDR1 SGHRS and CDR2 YFSETQ. CDR3: CASRDPSGAAWGEQFF. Here the CDR3 DNA reads TGCGCCAGCAGGGACCCGAGCGGGGCGGCCTGGGGTGAGCAGTTCTTC.

The chain employs TRBV5-1 and TRBJ1-2, with 8 bases matching TRBD1. V lost 4 bases, J lost 6 bases, and 11 bases stayed unmatched. Germline V gene sequence: CDR1 SGHRS, CDR2 YFSETQ. CDR3 size: 15 residues. CDR3 amino acids: CASSGRTGLRDGYTF. The CDR3 DNA is TGCGCCAGCAGCGGCAGGACAGGGCTGAGGGATGGCTACACCTTC.

This rearrangement joins TRBV30 to TRBJ1-2; D uncertain. The CDR3 runs 11 residues. Germline-derived CDR1 and CDR2 are GTSNPN and SVGIG (reference sequence). The CDR3 sequence: CAQAPAYGYTF. CDR3 bases: TGTGCTCAGGCCCCGGCCTATGGCTACACCTTC.

The J gene is TRBJ2-7, the V gene TRBV11-2, with 7 bases identical to TRBD1. This CDR3 is built from 17 residues. V was pared by 5 bases and J by 0 bases, with 13 bases of the junction left unmatched. Per the germline V gene, CDR1 is SGHAT and CDR2 is FQNNGV. The CDR3: CASSHGTAVRFSYEQYF. The DNA for the CDR3 is TGTGCCAGCAGCCACGGGACAGCCGTACGTTTCTCCTACGAGCAGTACTTC.

This chain uses TRBV28 with TRBJ2-7; TRBD2 is a possible D gene (6 bases). Per germline, CDR1 MDHEN and CDR2 SYDVKM. Trimming pared 3 bases from V and 6 bases from J, leaving 6 bases between. The CDR3 is 11 amino acids. The CDR3, as DNA: TGTGCCAGCAGTTTGGGGGGCGAGCAGTACTTC. As protein: CASSLGGEQYF.

V is TRBV19 and J is TRBJ1-6; D is unclear. The CDR3 runs 15 residues. Germline V gene data show CDR1 as LNHDA and CDR2 as SQIVND (reference sequence). Between the trimmed V and J ends, which lost 1 base and 8 bases, there was a span of 12 bases. CDR3 coding DNA: TGTGCCAGTAGTATAGGAGGAACCTGGGATTCACCCCTCCACTTT. Translating it yields CASSIGGTWDSPLHF.

Written as DNA, the CDR3 is TGTGCCAGCACGGGGCGGGGGAGCTACGAGCAGTACTTC. Amino acids: CASTGRGSYEQYF. The J gene is TRBJ2-7, the V gene TRBV5-8, with TRBD2 matching 7 bases. Germline V gives CDR1 SGHTS, CDR2 YDEGEE. The J segment lost 3 bases and the V segment lost 6 bases, leaving 6 bases of the junction unmatched. CDR3 length: 13 amino acids.

The sample holds a few counts of this clone. The V call is TRBV5-1, the J call TRBJ1-1; 8 positions match TRBD1. V lost 0 bases, J lost 5 bases, and 3 bases stayed unmatched. The germline V gene has CDR1 SGHRS and CDR2 YFSETQ. The CDR3 has 14 residues. The CDR3 loop is CASSLGDRNTEAFF. Written as DNA, the CDR3 is TGCGCCAGCAGCTTGGGGGACAGGAATACTGAAGCTTTCTTT.

The chain uses TRBV7-2 and TRBJ1-1, with TRBD1 identical over 8 bases. With V trimmed by 4 bases and J by 2 bases, 9 bases remained unmatched. The V gene's germline CDR1 is SGHTA and CDR2 FQGNSA. The CDR3 loop spans 16 amino acids. For the CDR3, the DNA is TGTGCCAGCAGCTCCGACCGACAGGGGTCAAACACTGAAGCTTTCTTT. Translated, it gives CASSSDRQGSNTEAFF.

V usage is TRBV19 and J usage is TRBJ1-1, with 11 nucleotides matching TRBD1. The CDR3 contains 16 residues. The junction had 10 bases not matched to a gene; V was cut back by 6 bases and J by 4 bases. From germline, CDR1 is LNHDA and CDR2 SQIVND (reference sequence). CDR3 nucleotides: TGTGCCAGTAGCAGAAAACCGGGACAGGGGGGCACTGAAGCTTTCTTT. It encodes CASSRKPGQGGTEAFF.

The chain links TRBV9 to TRBJ1-1; D possibly corresponds to TRBD1 (5 bases). Trimming took off 0 bases at V and 1 base at J, with 16 bases between the two ends. The germline CDR1 and CDR2 sequences are SGDLS and YYNGEE. CDR3 length: 17 residues. Here the CDR3 reads CASSVGIMGQANTEAFF. The DNA for the CDR3 is TGTGCCAGCAGCGTAGGGATCATGGGGCAGGCGAACACTGAAGCTTTCTTT.

This clone has just a few counts. CDR3 region: CASSELGNTIYF. CDR3 bases: TGTGCCAGCAGTGAACTTGGAAACACCATATATTTT. This chain joins TRBV2 and TRBJ1-3; no reliable D call. The germline V gene has CDR1 SNHLY and CDR2 FYNNEI. V dropped 2 bases and J dropped 3 bases, with 2 bases sitting between them. The CDR3 contains 12 residues.

The chain joins TRBV27 to TRBJ2-7; D remains ambiguous. The germline V and J ends were trimmed by 3 bases and 1 base, with 7 bases remaining between them. The CDR3 totals 13 residues. CDR1 is MNHEY, CDR2 SMNVEV, per germline (reference sequence). The CDR3 bases are TGTGCCAGCAGTTTTGTCAGTTCCTACGAGCAGTACTTC. The encoded protein is CASSFVSSYEQYF.